The clone carrying this TCR beta chain has only one observation. This sample is drawn from a study of blood T cell repertoires in COVID-19. Across the study: The United States, Italy and Spain provided the acute and convalescent COVID-19 samples. T cells, B-cell-depleted T cells, or PBMCs supplied cDNA or gDNA.

Original handling: It was from reference gene primer amplification that nucleated cell counts were estimated. This table comes from immunoSEQ multiplex PCR, and its TCRdb copy is limited to in-frame clones, with some not included. V and J calls and clone size are copied from that table; D and trimming were computed from the DNA. The table shows 150,000 to 200,000 clones, with about 86% occurring only once. CDR1 and CDR2 from the germline V gene are MNHEY and SVGEGT. The CDR3 is made up of 14 amino acids. V was shortened by 6 bases and J by 3 bases, with 12 bases between the two germline ends. Sequenced sample: peripheral blood. The gene calls are TRBV6-2 or TRBV6-3 and TRBJ1-5; TRBD1 is a possible D gene (5 bases). This TCR derives from a woman of 80 years or more with acute or convalescent COVID-19. The CDR3 sequence: CASSPTGPNQPQHF. The CDR3 nucleotides read TGTGCCAGCAGCCCAACAGGACCCAATCAGCCCCAGCATTTT.